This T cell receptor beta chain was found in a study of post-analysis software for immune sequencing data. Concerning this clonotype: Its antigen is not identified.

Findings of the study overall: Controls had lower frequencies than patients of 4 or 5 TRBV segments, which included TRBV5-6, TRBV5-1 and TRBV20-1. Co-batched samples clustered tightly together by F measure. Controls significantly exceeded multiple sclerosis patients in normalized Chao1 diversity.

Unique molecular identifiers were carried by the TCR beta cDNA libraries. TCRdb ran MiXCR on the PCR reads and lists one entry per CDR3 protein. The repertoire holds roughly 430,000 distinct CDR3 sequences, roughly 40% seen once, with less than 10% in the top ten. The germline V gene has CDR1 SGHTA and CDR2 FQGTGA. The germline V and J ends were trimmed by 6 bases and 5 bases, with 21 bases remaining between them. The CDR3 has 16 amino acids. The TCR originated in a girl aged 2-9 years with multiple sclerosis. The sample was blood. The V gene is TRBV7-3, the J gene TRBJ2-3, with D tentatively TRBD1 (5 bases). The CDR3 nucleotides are TGTGCCAGCAGTCCCCTAGGGGTGCCAAAGGGAGATACGCAGTATTTT. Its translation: CASSPLGVPKGDTQYF.